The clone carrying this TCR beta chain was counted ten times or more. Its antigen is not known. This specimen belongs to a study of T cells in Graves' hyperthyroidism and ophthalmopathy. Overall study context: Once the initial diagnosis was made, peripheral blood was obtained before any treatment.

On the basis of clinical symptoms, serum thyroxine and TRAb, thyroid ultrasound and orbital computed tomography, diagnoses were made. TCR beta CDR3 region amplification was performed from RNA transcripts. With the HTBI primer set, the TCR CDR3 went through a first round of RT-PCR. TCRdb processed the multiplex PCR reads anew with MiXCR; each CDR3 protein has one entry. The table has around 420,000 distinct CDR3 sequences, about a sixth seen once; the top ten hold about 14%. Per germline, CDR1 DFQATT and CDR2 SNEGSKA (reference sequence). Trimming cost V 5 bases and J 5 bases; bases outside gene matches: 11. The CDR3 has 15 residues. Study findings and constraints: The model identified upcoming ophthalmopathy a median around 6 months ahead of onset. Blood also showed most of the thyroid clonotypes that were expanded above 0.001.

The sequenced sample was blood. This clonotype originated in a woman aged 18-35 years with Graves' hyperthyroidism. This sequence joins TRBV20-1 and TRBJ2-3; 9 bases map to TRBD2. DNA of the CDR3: TGCAGTGCTGGCGGGGGGGGGGACCTCGGAGATACGCAGTATTTT. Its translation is CSAGGGGDLGDTQYF.